The 17 T cell receptor beta chains reported below all come from one sample, sequenced in a study of identical twins. TCRdb fed the 5' RACE reads into MiXCR, producing one record per CDR3 protein. Here the sample spans about 790,000 distinct CDR3 sequences, roughly 20% being singletons. These data were also filed under a second study, of T cells expressing NK-cell markers.

Source material: PBMCs. The receptor set was obtained from a young woman in good health.

This clonotype was counted between two and nine times. The chain joins TRBV20-1 to TRBJ2-1, with TRBD2 matching 9 bases. CDR1 DFQATT and CDR2 SNEGSKA come from the germline V gene (reference sequence). The CDR3 loop spans 15 amino acids. V lost 5 bases, J lost 4 bases, and 9 bases stayed unmatched. The CDR3 coding sequence is TGCAGTGCTCGTAGCGGGAGCCCCCCTTACAATGAGCAGTTCTTC. Protein product: CSARSGSPPYNEQFF.

The chain is built from TRBV10-3 and TRBJ2-2, with D unresolved. The germline V gene encodes CDR1 ENHRY and CDR2 SYGVKD. The CDR3 covers 13 residues. Trimming cost V 8 bases and J 0 bases, with 7 bases left between them. In DNA, the CDR3 is TGTGCCATCTCTCACCCGAACACCGGGGAGCTGTTTTTT. As protein: CAISHPNTGELFF.

This clonotype was recorded a few times. The gene calls are TRBV5-1 and TRBJ2-2; 8 bases are a match to TRBD1. CDR3 length: 15 residues. Germline CDR1 and CDR2: SGHRS and YFSETQ. Trimming at V came to 2 bases and at J to 3 bases, leaving 3 bases not matched to a gene. This CDR3 is CASSLLTGDTGELFF. CDR3 coding DNA: TGCGCCAGCAGCTTACTGACAGGGGACACCGGGGAGCTGTTTTTT.

The V and J genes are TRBV10-3 and TRBJ2-1; 7 bases are shared with TRBD2. Germline-derived CDR1 and CDR2 are ENHRY and SYGVKD. Trimming took 5 bases from V and 0 from J; bases not matched to a gene: 13. The CDR3 runs to 18 residues. The CDR3 reads CAISNLPGGMSSYNEQFF. DNA for the CDR3: TGTGCCATCAGTAACCTACCGGGGGGTATGAGCTCCTACAATGAGCAGTTCTTC.

This clonotype was seen a handful of times. This chain links TRBV12-3 or TRBV12-4 with TRBJ1-1; D perhaps matches TRBD1 (6 bases). V was cut by 6 bases and J by 1 base, with 15 bases left in between. The length of the CDR3 is 15 residues. CDR3 amino acids: CASSLAGTPNTEAFF. In nucleotides, the CDR3 is TGTGCCAGCAGCTTGGCCGGGACACCGAACACTGAAGCTTTCTTT.

There are a few counts of this clonotype. The chain joins TRBV18 to TRBJ2-1, with D perhaps given as TRBD1 or TRBD2 (5 bases each). The CDR3 totals 16 residues. The ends were cut back, 6 bases at V and 6 bases at J, with 21 bases in the middle. The germline gives CDR1 KGHSH, CDR2 LQKENI. CDR3 in amino acids: CASSRESSGTRNEQFF. In DNA, the CDR3 is TGTGCCAGCTCGCGTGAATCATCCGGGACCCGCAATGAGCAGTTCTTC. Combining the CDR3 with reference TRBV18 and TRBJ2-1 gives the whole variable domain NAGVMQNPRHLVRRRGQEARLRCSPMKGHSHVYWYRQLPEEGLKFMVYLQKENIIDESGMPKERFSAEFPKEGPSILRIQQVVRGDSAAYFCASSRESSGTRNEQFFGPGTRLTVL.

This chain joins TRBV12-3 or TRBV12-4 and TRBJ2-2; no clear D gene. V lost 3 bases, J lost 6 bases, and 14 bases lay in between. The CDR3 sequence is 15 residues long. CDR3 in DNA: TGTGCCAGCAGTTTGGGGTGGCTGAAACCCGGGGAGCTGTTTTTT. Protein: CASSLGWLKPGELFF.

The chain joins TRBV28 to TRBJ2-7; D call uncertain. V gave up 6 bases and J gave up 7 bases, with 16 bases separating them. The CDR3 has 13 amino acids. Germline V gene lookup returns CDR1 MDHEN and CDR2 SYDVKM. The CDR3 DNA follows: TGTGCCAGCAGCCCCGTCGTGGGTCTGGAGCAGTACTTC. Protein sequence: CASSPVVGLEQYF.

This sequence joins TRBV6-5 and TRBJ2-2; 9 nucleotides line up with TRBD1. The CDR3 runs 17 residues. Germline lookup yields CDR1 MNHEY and CDR2 SVGAGI. J gave up 1 base and V 4 bases, and 7 bases lay outside the gene matches. This chain's CDR3 is CASSSDRGNKNTGELFF. As DNA, the CDR3 is TGTGCCAGCAGTTCCGACAGGGGGAACAAGAACACCGGGGAGCTGTTTTTT.

The chain joins TRBV5-1 to TRBJ2-1, with D perhaps TRBD2 (5 bases). Trimming cost V 0 bases and J 8 bases, with 12 bases left between them. CDR1 and CDR2 from the germline V gene are SGHRS and YFSETQ. The length of the CDR3 is 14 residues. CDR3 nucleotide sequence: TGCGCCAGCAGCTTGGGGAGGATCGGTGATGAGCAGTTCTTC. Translated: CASSLGRIGDEQFF.

There are many counts of this clonotype. The chain links TRBV7-8 to TRBJ1-5; the match to TRBD1 covers 8 bases. CDR3 length: 17 residues. Losses at the gene ends were 4 bases for V and 4 bases for J; bases not matched to a gene: 12. From germline, CDR1 is SGHVS and CDR2 FQNEAQ. The CDR3: CASSSGDRGRLNQPQHF. The CDR3 region has the DNA TGTGCCAGCAGCTCTGGTGACAGGGGCCGCTTGAATCAGCCCCAGCATTTT.

This clonotype showed up many times. The chain employs TRBV20-1 and TRBJ2-7, with TRBD2 identical over 15 bases. The CDR3 is 16 amino acids. The V gene end was trimmed by 0 bases and the J gene end by 6 bases; junction bases not matched to a gene: 6. The V gene's germline CDR1 is DFQATT and CDR2 SNEGSKA (reference sequence). CDR3 coding DNA: TGCAGTGCTAGAGATCTCGGACTAGCGGGAGGGGGCGAGCAGTACTTC. Protein product: CSARDLGLAGGGEQYF.

This clonotype is a singleton in its sample. This rearrangement joins TRBV12-3 or TRBV12-4 to TRBJ2-1; TRBD2 aligns across 9 bases. The CDR3 is 16 amino acids. Trimming removed 2 bases from V and 7 bases from J; junction bases left unmatched: 9. The CDR3 reads CASSLHLAGKGNEQFF. In DNA, the CDR3 is TGTGCCAGCAGTTTACACCTAGCGGGAAAGGGAAATGAGCAGTTCTTC.

The chain couples TRBV9 to TRBJ2-7; D is unclear. V was trimmed by 0 bases and J by 0 bases, leaving 7 bases between them. The length of the CDR3 is 14 residues. The germline gives CDR1 SGDLS, CDR2 YYNGEE. The CDR3 reads CASSVDPDSYEQYF. The CDR3 coding sequence is TGTGCCAGCAGCGTAGACCCAGACTCCTACGAGCAGTACTTC.

In this sample, this clonotype turned up a few times. V gene TRBV27 combines with J gene TRBJ2-1, with 7 bases lining up with TRBD2. CDR3 length: 14 residues. The germline V gene encodes CDR1 MNHEY and CDR2 SMNVEV (reference sequence). With 6 bases clipped from V and 9 bases from J, the junction kept 11 bases outside the gene matches. DNA for the CDR3: TGTGCCAGCAGATTTGGGAGGGCCCGAAGTGAGCAGTTCTTC. The encoded protein is CASRFGRARSEQFF.

This clonotype was counted only a few times. The chain couples TRBV29-1 to TRBJ1-1, with D perhaps matching TRBD1 (5 bases). The CDR3 is made up of 12 amino acids. The germline V gene has CDR1 SQVTM and CDR2 ANQGSEA. The V end lost 7 bases, the J end lost 4 bases, and 13 bases lay between the germline ends. The CDR3 DNA reads as TGCAGCGGTTCTAACGGGGGCACTGAAGCTTTCTTT. Its translation is CSGSNGGTEAFF.

In nucleotides, the CDR3 is TGTGCCAGCACCCTCCGGGGGGCTGGAGATACGCAGTATTTT. It is translated as CASTLRGAGDTQYF. The rearrangement uses TRBV12-3 or TRBV12-4 and TRBJ2-3; tentatively, D is TRBD2 (7 bases). V shed 7 bases and J shed 5 bases, with 16 bases lying between them. This CDR3 region has 14 residues.